This TCR beta chain was recovered during a study of STAT5B mutations in CD4+ large granular lymphocyte leukemia. Profiling relied on immunoSEQ multiplex PCR, and the TCRdb table lists in-frame clones only, not all of them. Among around 30,000 clones listed, approximately 75% were seen once. This clone was counted only a few times. The germline V gene has CDR1 SQVTM and CDR2 ANQGSEA. Losses at the gene ends were 3 bases for V and 6 bases for J; bases not matched to a gene: 0. This CDR3 has 12 amino acids. This clonotype originated in a human donor in good health. What was sequenced was CD4+ T cells from blood buffy coats. The chain carries TRBV29-1 and TRBJ2-7; 12 nucleotides line up with TRBD2. CDR3 DNA sequence: TGCAGCGTTGAGACTAGCGGGAGCGAGCAGTACTTC. This translates into CSVETSGSEQYF.